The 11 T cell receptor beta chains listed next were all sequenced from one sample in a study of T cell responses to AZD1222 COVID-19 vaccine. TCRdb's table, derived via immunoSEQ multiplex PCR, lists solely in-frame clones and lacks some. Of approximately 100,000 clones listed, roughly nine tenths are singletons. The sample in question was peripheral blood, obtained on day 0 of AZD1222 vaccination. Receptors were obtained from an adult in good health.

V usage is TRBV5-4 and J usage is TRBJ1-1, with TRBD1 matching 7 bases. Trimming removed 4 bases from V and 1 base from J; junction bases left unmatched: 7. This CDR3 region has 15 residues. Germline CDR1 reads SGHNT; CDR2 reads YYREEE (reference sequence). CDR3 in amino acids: CASSRDSRQNTEAFF. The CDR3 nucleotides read TGTGCCAGCAGCCGGGACAGCAGGCAGAACACTGAAGCTTTCTTT.

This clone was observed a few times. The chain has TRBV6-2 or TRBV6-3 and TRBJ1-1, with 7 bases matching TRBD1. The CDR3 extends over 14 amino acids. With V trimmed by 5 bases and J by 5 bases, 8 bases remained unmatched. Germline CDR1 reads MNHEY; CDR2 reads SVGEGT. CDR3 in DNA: TGTGCCAGCAGTGCTTACGGGACAGATACTGAAGCTTTCTTT. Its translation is CASSAYGTDTEAFF.

CDR3 protein: CASSSFTGLTYNSPLHF. The CDR3 DNA follows: TGCGCCAGCAGCTCATTTACAGGGTTAACGTATAATTCACCCCTCCACTTT. The V gene is TRBV5-1, the J gene TRBJ1-6; possibly TRBD1 for D (6 bases). The CDR3 is 17 amino acids. Germline V gene lookup returns CDR1 SGHRS and CDR2 YFSETQ. V was trimmed by 3 bases and J by 4 bases, leaving 17 bases between them.

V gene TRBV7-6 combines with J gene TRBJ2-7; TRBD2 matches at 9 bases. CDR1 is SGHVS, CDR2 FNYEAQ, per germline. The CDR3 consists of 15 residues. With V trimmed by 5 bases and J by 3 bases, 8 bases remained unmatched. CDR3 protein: CASSPGPSGIYEQYF. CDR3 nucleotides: TGTGCCAGCAGCCCGGGGCCTAGCGGGATCTACGAGCAGTACTTC.

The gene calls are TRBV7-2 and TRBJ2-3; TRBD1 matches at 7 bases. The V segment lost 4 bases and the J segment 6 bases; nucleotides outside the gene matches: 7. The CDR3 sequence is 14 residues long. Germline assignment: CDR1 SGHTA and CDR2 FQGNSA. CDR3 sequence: CASSSGQPRDTQYF. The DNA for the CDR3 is TGTGCCAGCAGCTCGGGACAGCCCAGGGATACGCAGTATTTT.

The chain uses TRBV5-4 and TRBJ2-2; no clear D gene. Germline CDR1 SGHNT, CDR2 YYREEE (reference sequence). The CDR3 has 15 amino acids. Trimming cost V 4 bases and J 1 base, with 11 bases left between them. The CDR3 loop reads CASSPAKGNTGELFF. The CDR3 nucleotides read TGTGCCAGCAGCCCGGCCAAGGGGAACACCGGGGAGCTGTTTTTT.

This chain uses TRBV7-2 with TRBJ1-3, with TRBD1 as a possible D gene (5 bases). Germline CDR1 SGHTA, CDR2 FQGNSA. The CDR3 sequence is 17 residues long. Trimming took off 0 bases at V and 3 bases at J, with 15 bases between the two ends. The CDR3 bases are TGTGCCAGCAGCTTAGCGCTGTCAGGGAAAGATGGAAACACCATATATTTT. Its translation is CASSLALSGKDGNTIYF.

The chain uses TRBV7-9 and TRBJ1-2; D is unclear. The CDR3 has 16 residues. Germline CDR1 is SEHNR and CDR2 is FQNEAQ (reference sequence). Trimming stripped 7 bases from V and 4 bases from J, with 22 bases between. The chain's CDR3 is CASIDFVSGEPYGYTF. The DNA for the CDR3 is TGTGCCAGCATCGATTTTGTGTCAGGTGAACCCTATGGCTACACCTTC. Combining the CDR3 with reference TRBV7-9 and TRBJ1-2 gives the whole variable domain DTGVSQNPRHKITKRGQNVTFRCDPISEHNRLYWYRQTLGQGPEFLTYFQNEAQLEKSRLLSDRFSAERPKGSFSTLEIQRTEQGDSAMYLCASIDFVSGEPYGYTFGSGTRLTVV.

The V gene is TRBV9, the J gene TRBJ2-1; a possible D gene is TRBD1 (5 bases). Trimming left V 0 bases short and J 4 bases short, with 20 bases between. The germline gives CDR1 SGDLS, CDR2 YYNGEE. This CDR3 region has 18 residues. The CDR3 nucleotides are TGTGCCAGCAGCGTAGCTCGCCCAGCTTTAGGACAATACAATGAGCAGTTCTTC. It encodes CASSVARPALGQYNEQFF.

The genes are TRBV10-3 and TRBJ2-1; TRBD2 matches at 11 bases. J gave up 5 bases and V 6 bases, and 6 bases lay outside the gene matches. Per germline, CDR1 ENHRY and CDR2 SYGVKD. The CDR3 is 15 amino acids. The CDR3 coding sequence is TGTGCCATCAGCCTAGCGGGGGGCCGTAACAATGAGCAGTTCTTC. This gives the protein CAISLAGGRNNEQFF.

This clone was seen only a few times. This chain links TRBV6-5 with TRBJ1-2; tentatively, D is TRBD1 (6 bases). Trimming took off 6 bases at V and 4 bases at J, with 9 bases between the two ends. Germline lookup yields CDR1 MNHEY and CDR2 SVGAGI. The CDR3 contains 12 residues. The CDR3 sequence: CASRGQSYGYTF. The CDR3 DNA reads TGTGCCAGCAGAGGACAGAGCTATGGCTACACCTTC.